What follows is one T cell receptor beta chain and its context. As processed by the authors: Reference gene primer amplification yielded estimated nucleated cell counts. Sequencing used immunoSEQ multiplex PCR; TCRdb keeps in-frame clones, though not all of them. V and J calls plus clone size are reproduced from that table; the DNA served to infer D and trimming. The sample contains more than 200,000 clones, 82% of which appear only once. The CDR3 is 13 residues long. The V and J ends lost 2 bases and 2 bases respectively, with 8 bases between them. Germline assignment: CDR1 SGHTS and CDR2 YDEGEE. The sample is drawn from a study of blood T cell repertoires in COVID-19. Study details: Specimens from acute and convalescent COVID-19 originated in the United States, Italy and Spain.

The chain joins TRBV5-8 to TRBJ2-7; D possibly corresponds to TRBD1 (6 bases). This receptor was taken from an elderly woman with active or convalescent COVID-19. The source material was peripheral blood. Here the CDR3 DNA reads TGTGCCAGCAGCTTTAGGGGGACCTACGAGCAGTACTTC. It yields the protein CASSFRGTYEQYF. Looking up the rest from reference TRBV5-8 and TRBJ2-7 gives the full variable domain: EAGVTQSPTHLIKTRGQQATLRCSPISGHTSVYWYQQALGLGLQFLLWYDEGEERNRGNFPPRFSGRQFPNYSSELNVNALELEDSALYLCASSFRGTYEQYFGPGTRLTVT.